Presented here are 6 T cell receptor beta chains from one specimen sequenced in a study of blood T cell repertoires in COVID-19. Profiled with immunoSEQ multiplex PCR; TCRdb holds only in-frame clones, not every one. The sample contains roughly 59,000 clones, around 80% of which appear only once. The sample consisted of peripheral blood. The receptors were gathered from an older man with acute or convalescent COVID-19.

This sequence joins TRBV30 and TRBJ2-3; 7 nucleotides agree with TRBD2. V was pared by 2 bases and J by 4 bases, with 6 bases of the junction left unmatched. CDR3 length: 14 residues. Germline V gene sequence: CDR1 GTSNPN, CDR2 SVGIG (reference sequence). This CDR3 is CAWSYGGGSDTQYF. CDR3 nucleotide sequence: TGTGCCTGGAGTTACGGCGGGGGTTCAGATACGCAGTATTTT.

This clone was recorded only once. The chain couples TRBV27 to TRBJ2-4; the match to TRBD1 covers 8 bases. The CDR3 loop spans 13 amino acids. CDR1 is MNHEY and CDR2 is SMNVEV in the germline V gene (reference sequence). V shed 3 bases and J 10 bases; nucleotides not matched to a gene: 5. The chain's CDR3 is CASSFYGQGIQYF. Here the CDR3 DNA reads TGTGCCAGCAGTTTCTACGGACAGGGTATTCAGTACTTC.

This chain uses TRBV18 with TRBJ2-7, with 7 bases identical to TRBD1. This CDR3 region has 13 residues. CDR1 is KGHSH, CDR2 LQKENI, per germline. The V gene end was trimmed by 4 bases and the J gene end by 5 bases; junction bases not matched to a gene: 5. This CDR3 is CASSLTQGHEQYF. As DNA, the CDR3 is TGTGCCAGCTCACTTACACAGGGGCACGAGCAGTACTTC.

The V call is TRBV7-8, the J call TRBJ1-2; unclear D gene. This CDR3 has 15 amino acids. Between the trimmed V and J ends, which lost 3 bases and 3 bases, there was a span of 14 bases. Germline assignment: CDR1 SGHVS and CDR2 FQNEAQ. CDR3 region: CASSFRSNRDYGYTF. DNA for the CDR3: TGTGCCAGCAGCTTTCGGTCAAACCGAGACTATGGCTACACCTTC.

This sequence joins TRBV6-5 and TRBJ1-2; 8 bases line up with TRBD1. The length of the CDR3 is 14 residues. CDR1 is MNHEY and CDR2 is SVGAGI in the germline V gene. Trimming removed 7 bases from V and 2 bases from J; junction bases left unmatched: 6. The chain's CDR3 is CASTKDRANYGYTF. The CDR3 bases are TGTGCCAGCACCAAGGACAGGGCCAACTATGGCTACACCTTC.

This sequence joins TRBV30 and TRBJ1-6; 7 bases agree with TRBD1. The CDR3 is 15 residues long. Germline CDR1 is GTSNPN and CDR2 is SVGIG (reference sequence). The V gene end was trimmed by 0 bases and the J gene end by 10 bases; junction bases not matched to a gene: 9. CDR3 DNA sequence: TGTGCCTGGAGTGTATCCGGGACAGTTGGCTCACCCCTCCACTTT. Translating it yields CAWSVSGTVGSPLHF.